This T cell receptor (beta chain) was recorded in a study of shared clonotypes between healthy human individuals. The overall study: Each donor had three CD4 naive, three CD4 memory, two CD8 naive and one CD8 memory plate. The study's findings and limits: Read depth was anticipated to influence clonotype sharing among donors. Rarefaction gave evidence that sorted-subset sequencing remained incomplete despite large depth.

The CDR3 loop spans 12 amino acids. Per the germline V gene, CDR1 is MNHNY and CDR2 is SVGAGI (reference sequence). Trimming shortened V by 6 bases and J by 4 bases, and 10 bases separated the two germline ends. Data came from immunoSEQ multiplex PCR; TCRdb stores just in-frame clones and leaves some out. This sample has approximately 2.5 million clones, with more than 90% found just once. A note on this clone: Its antigen is not known. The sample has other DNA sequences that encode this CDR3 too.

Input material: naive CD4+ T cells sorted from blood. Described subset: CD45RA+ positively selected. This TCR was recovered from a young man in good health. The rearrangement uses TRBV6-6 and TRBJ2-7; D is possibly TRBD2 (6 bases). CDR3 DNA: TGTGCCAGCAGCCCCGGGGGTTACGAGCAGTACTTC. It codes for CASSPGGYEQYF.